This TCR beta chain was documented in a study of identical twins. This CDR3 comprises 14 residues. The V gene's germline CDR1 is MRHNA and CDR2 SNTAGT. The V and J ends lost 6 bases and 1 base, in that order; junction bases with no gene match: 3. With template switching, a universal primer site was added, and the cDNA carried unique molecular identifiers. TCRdb reprocessed the 5' RACE reads with MiXCR, giving one entry per CDR3 protein. The sample consists of 220,000 or so distinct CDR3 sequences, approximately 7% of them appearing once. Findings and limits, study-wide: Invariant MAIT and iNKT cells could partly confound zero-insertion analyses. Low generation-probability sequences were in excess among twin-shared out-of-frame alpha sequences.

As for this clonotype: Its target is not known.

This sample was shared with a second study, whose subject was yellow fever vaccine responses in identical twins. That report notes: Twins' vaccine T cell responses were reported to seem partly convergent and partly personalized.

Sequenced input: memory (CD45RO+) T cells sorted from blood. This clonotype was obtained from a woman between 18 and 29 years old in good health. The chain uses TRBV6-4 and TRBJ1-1; 9 bases line up with TRBD1. The chain's CDR3 is CASSEGQGNTEAFF. CDR3 DNA sequence: TGTGCCAGCAGCGAGGGACAGGGGAACACTGAAGCTTTCTTT.